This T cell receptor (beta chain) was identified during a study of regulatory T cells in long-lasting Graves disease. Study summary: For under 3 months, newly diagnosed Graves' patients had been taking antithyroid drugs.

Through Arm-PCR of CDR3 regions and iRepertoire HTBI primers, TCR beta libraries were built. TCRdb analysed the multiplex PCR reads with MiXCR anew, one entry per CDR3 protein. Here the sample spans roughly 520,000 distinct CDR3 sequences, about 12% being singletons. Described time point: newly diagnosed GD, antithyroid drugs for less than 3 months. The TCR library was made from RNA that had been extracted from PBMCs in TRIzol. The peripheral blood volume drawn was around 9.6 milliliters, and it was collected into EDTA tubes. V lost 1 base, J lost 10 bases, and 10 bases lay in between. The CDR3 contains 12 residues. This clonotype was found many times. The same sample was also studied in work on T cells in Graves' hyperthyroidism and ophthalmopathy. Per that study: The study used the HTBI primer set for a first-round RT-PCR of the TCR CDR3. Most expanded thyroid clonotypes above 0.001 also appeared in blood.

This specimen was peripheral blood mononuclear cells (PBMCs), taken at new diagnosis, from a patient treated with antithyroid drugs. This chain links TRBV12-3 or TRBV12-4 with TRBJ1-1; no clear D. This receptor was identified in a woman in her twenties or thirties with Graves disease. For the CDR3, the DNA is TGTGCCAGCAGTTTAGGGAGGATTGGAGCTTTCTTT. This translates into CASSLGRIGAFF.